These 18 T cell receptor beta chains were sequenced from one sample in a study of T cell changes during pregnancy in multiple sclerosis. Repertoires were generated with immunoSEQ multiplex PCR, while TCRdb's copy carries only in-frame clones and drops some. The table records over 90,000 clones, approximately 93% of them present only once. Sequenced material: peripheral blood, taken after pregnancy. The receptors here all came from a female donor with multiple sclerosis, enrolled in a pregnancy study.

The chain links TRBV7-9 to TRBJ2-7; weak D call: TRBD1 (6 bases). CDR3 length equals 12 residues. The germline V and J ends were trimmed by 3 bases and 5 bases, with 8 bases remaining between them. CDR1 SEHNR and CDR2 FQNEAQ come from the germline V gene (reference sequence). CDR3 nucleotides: TGTGCCAGCAGCTTGGGGGCCAACGAGCAGTACTTC. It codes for CASSLGANEQYF.

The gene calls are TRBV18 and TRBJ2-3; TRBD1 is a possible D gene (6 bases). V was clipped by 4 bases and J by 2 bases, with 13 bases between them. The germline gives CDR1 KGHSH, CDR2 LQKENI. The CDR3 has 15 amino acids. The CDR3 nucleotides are TGTGCCAGCTCACGGGACAAAGCCCCCACAGATACGCAGTATTTT. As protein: CASSRDKAPTDTQYF.

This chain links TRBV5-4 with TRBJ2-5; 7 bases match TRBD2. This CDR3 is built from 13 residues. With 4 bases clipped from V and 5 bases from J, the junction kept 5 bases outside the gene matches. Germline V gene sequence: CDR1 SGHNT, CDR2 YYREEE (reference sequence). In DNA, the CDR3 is TGTGCCAGCAGCCGCGGACTAGAGGAGACCCAGTACTTC. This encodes CASSRGLEETQYF.

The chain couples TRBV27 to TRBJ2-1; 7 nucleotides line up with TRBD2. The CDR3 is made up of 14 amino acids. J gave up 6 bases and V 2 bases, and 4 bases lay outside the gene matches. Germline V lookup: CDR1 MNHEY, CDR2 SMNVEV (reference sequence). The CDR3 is CASSLPGLGNEQFF. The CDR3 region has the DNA TGTGCCAGCAGTTTACCCGGACTAGGCAATGAGCAGTTCTTC.

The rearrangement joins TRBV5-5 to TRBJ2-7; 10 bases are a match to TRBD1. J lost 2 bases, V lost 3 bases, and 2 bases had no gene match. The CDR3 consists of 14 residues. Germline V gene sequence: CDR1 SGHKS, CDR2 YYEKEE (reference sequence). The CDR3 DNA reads TGTGCCAGCAGCTGGGACAGGGGACCCTACGAGCAGTACTTC. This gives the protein CASSWDRGPYEQYF. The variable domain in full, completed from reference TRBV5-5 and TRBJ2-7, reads DAGVTQSPTHLIKTRGQQVTLRCSPISGHKSVSWYQQVLGQGPQFIFQYYEKEERGRGNFPDRFSARQFPNYSSELNVNALLLGDSALYLCASSWDRGPYEQYFGPGTRLTVT.

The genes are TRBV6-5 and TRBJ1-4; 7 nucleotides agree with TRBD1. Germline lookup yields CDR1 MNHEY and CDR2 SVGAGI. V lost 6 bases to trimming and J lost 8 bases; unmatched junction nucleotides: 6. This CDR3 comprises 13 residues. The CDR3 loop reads CASRRQGREKLFF. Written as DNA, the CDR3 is TGTGCCAGCAGAAGACAGGGTCGAGAAAAACTGTTTTTT.

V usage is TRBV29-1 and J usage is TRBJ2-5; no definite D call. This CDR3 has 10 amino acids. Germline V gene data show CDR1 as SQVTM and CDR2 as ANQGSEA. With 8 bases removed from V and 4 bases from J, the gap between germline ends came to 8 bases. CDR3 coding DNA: TGCAGCACCGGTGGAGAGACCCAGTACTTC. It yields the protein CSTGGETQYF.

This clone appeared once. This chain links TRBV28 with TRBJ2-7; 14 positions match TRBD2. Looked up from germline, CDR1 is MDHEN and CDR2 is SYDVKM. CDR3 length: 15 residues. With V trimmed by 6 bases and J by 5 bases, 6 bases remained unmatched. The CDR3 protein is CASSYSTSGRDEQYF. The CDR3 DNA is TGTGCCAGCAGCTACTCGACTAGCGGGAGGGACGAGCAGTACTTC. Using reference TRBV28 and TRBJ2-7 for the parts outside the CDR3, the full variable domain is DVKVTQSSRYLVKRTGEKVFLECVQDMDHENMFWYRQDPGLGLRLIYFSYDVKMKEKGDIPEGYSVSREKKERFSLILESASTNQTSMYLCASSYSTSGRDEQYFGPGTRLTVT.

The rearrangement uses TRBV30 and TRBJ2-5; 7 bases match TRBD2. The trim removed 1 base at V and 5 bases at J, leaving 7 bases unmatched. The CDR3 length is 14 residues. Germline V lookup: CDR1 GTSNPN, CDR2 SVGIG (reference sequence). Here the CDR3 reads CAWSGGRASETQYF. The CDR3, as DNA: TGTGCCTGGAGTGGGGGGAGGGCCAGTGAGACCCAGTACTTC.

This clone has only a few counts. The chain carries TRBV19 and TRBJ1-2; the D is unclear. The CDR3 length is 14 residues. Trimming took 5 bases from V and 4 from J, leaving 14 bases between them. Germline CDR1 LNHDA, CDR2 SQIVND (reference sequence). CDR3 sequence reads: CASSSAGPIYGYTF. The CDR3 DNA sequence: TGTGCCAGTAGTTCCGCAGGCCCCATCTATGGCTACACCTTC.

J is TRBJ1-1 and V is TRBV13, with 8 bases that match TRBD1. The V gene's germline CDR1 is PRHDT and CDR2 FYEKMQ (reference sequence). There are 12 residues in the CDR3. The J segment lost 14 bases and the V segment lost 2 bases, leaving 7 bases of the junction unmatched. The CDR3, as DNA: TGTGCCAGCAGCTTATCCGGACAGGGTGGCTTCTTT. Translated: CASSLSGQGGFF.

The CDR3 loop reads CASSVSGQGGNTEAFF. CDR3 nucleotide sequence: TGTGCCAGCAGCGTATCGGGACAGGGGGGGAACACTGAAGCTTTCTTT. The chain is built from TRBV9 and TRBJ1-1, with 11 bases fitting TRBD1. Germline V CDR1 and CDR2: SGDLS, YYNGEE. This CDR3 contains 16 residues. The V segment lost 1 base and the J segment 1 base; nucleotides outside the gene matches: 3.

CDR3 bases: TGTGTCAAAGCGGGAGGGGCCCCCACAGATACGCAGTATTTT. Protein: CVKAGGAPTDTQYF. This chain connects TRBV7-5 to TRBJ2-3; the table's D call TRBD2 went unverified against the DNA. TRBV7-5 is an annotated pseudogene. The length of the CDR3 is 14 residues.

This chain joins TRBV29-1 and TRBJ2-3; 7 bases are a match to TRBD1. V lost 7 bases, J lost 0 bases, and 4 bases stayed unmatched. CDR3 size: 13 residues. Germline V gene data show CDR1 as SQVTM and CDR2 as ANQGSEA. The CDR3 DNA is TGCAGCGCCCCGGGACAGAGCACAGATACGCAGTATTTT. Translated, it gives CSAPGQSTDTQYF.

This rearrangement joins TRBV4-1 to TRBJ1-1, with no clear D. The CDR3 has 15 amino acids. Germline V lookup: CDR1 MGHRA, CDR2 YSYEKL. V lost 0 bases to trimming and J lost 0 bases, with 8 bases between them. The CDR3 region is CASSQEATVNTEAFF. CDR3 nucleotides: TGCGCCAGCAGCCAAGAAGCAACAGTGAACACTGAAGCTTTCTTT.

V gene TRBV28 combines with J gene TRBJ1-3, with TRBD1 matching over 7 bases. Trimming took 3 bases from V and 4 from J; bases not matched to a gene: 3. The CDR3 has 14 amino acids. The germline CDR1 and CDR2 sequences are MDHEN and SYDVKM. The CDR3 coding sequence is TGTGCCAGCAGTTTGACAGGGACGGGAAACACCATATATTTT. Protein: CASSLTGTGNTIYF.

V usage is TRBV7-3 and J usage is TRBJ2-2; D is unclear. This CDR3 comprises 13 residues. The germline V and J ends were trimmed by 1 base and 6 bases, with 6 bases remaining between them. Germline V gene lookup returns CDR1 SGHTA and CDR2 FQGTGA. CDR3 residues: CASSLNNAGELFF. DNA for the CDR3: TGTGCCAGCAGCTTAAACAATGCCGGGGAGCTGTTTTTT.

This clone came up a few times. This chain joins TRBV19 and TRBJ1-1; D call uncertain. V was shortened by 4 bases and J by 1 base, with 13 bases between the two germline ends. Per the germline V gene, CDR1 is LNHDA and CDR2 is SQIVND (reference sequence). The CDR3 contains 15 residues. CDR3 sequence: CASSSNRGRNTEAFF. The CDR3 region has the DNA TGTGCCAGTAGTAGCAACCGAGGCCGGAACACTGAAGCTTTCTTT.